The source of this T cell receptor (beta chain) is a study of CD8+CD57+ T cells in acquired aplastic anemia. Study background: Sorted cells (CD4+ and CD8+) yielded DNA amounts that averaged 3.2 ug. Read counts for CD4+ cells (from healthy donors) averaged about 11 million. Study-wide points: The number of CD8+ CDR3 sequences shared by patients and controls was roughly 30. Between the patient and control groups, CD8+ Simpson's diversity did not differ significantly.

The CDR3 extends over 11 amino acids. V was pared by 5 bases and J by 8 bases, with 6 bases between. The template for TCR beta VDJ and CDR3 sequence profiling was genomic DNA. MiXCR was run by TCRdb on the reads, yielding one entry per CDR3 protein. In the table there are 400,000 to 450,000 distinct CDR3 sequences, about two thirds of which are singletons. For this clonotype: Its antigen is unknown.

The TCR sequence derives from a human donor in good health, serving as a control. Sequencing was done on a sample of sorted CD4+, CD8+, or CD8+CD57+ T cells (not recorded which) from PBMCs. J is TRBJ1-4 and V is TRBV12-3 or TRBV12-4, with unresolved D. Written as DNA, the CDR3 is TGTGCCAGCAGTACAGAGGAAAAACTGTTTTTT. It yields the protein CASSTEEKLFF.